This TCR beta chain was sequenced for a study of OX40 agonist ivuxolimab in advanced cancers. For the study at large: Patients' therapy was ivuxolimab, an antibody that acts as an agonist of OX40 (CD134). Participants averaged around 60 years of age (range about 23 to 80) and were roughly 83% male. Broader study findings: Expanded clones belonging to CD8+ T cells outnumbered, on average, those of CD4+. Antigen specificity was not determined for the expanded peripheral T cells.

Measured with immunoSEQ multiplex PCR; TCRdb has only the in-frame clones, and not every one. Of roughly 80,000 clones in the sample, over 90% were seen once. For this clone: Antigen specificity is unknown.

The sample consisted of CD4+ or CD8+ T cells sorted from blood, taken in a trial of the OX40 agonist ivuxolimab. This TCR was sampled from an adult with an advanced solid tumor such as melanoma, head and neck, liver or kidney cancer.

The CDR3 sequence: CASSAGTVIPNTEAFF. The CDR3 region has the DNA TGTGCCAGTAGCGCCGGGACAGTGATTCCGAACACTGAAGCTTTCTTT. The V gene is TRBV19, the J gene TRBJ1-1; 7 bases are a match to TRBD1. The CDR3 contains 16 residues. Germline V gene sequence: CDR1 LNHDA, CDR2 SQIVND (reference sequence). The V gene end was trimmed by 6 bases and the J gene end by 1 base; junction bases not matched to a gene: 11.